This T cell receptor (beta chain) was captured by sequencing in a study of blood T cell repertoires in COVID-19. Study information: COVID-19 samples collected from the United States, Italy and Spain covered acute and convalescent phases. T cells, B-cell-depleted T cells, or PBMCs provided the cDNA or gDNA that served as material.

V dropped 0 bases and J dropped 6 bases, with 13 bases sitting between them. The germline CDR1 and CDR2 sequences are SGHAT and FQNNGV. The CDR3 is 15 residues long. Source study methods: Reference gene primers were amplified, and this amplification served to estimate nucleated cell counts. Clones were sequenced by immunoSEQ multiplex PCR, and TCRdb holds only the in-frame ones, with some missing. V and J calls and clone size follow that table, whereas D and trimming were derived from the DNA. The data show roughly 100,000 clones, 80% seen once. The V gene is TRBV11-2, the J gene TRBJ2-3; D is perhaps TRBD1 (6 bases). This receptor was obtained from a human donor in a cohort sampled during active COVID-19. The specimen sequenced was peripheral blood. CDR3: CASSLDPGAPDTQYF. The CDR3 coding sequence is TGTGCCAGCAGCTTAGACCCAGGGGCCCCCGATACGCAGTATTTT.